This T cell receptor (beta chain) was identified in a study of T cell responses to AZD1222 COVID-19 vaccine. The table lists this clone with a few counts. The antigen is unknown. Whole-study results and caveats: Receipt of two AZD1222 doses was followed by a rise in Spike-specific TCR breadth and depth. Every sample of the repertoires postdated the peak T cell response.

This CDR3 is built from 14 residues. Germline V lookup: CDR1 SEHNR, CDR2 FQNEAQ (reference sequence). Unmatched junction bases numbered 4, after V lost 1 base and J lost 7 bases. Using immunoSEQ multiplex PCR, the repertoire was profiled, and TCRdb retains in-frame clones only, with some absent. This sample has roughly 150,000 clones, with 88% found just once. The source was peripheral blood, collected on day 0 of MenACWY control vaccination. This clonotype was sampled from an adult in good health. The chain is built from TRBV7-9 and TRBJ1-2; 9 bases align to TRBD1. This CDR3 is CASSLGGTGRGYTF. CDR3 coding DNA: TGTGCCAGCAGCTTAGGGGGGACAGGGCGTGGCTACACCTTC.